These T cell receptor beta chains were read from a single sample in a study of T cell responses to AZD1222 COVID-19 vaccine. The assay was immunoSEQ multiplex PCR, and TCRdb's table has in-frame clones only and misses some. The sample contains roughly 150,000 clones, roughly nine tenths of which appear only once. Sequencing was performed on peripheral blood, taken on day 0 of AZD1222 vaccination. These receptors all come from an adult in good health. Each CDR3 is given with its conserved first and last residue. A D gene is named only where the DNA matches it firmly.

j_call	d_call	v_call	cdr3_nt	cdr3_aa
TRBJ1-1	TRBD1	TRBV5-6	TGTGCCAGCAGCCCGCGCCGGACAGGAATAATGAACACTGAAGCTTTCTTT	CASSPRRTGIMNTEAFF
TRBJ2-1	NA	TRBV11-2	TGTGCCAGCAGGAAGCCGGGATCTCCCTACAATGAGCAGTTCTTC	CASRKPGSPYNEQFF
TRBJ2-2	NA	TRBV7-7	TGTGCCACAGCAGGGACCCTCACCGGGGAGCTGTTTTTT	CATAGTLTGELFF
TRBJ2-7	NA	TRBV7-8	TGTGCCAGCAGCTACGGGTCTACCAACGAGCAGTACTTC	CASSYGSTNEQYF
TRBJ2-7	NA	TRBV6-1	TGTGCCAGCAGTTTTCAAAGAGAGCAGTACTTC	CASSFQREQYF
TRBJ1-1	NA	TRBV7-2	TGTGCCAGCAGCCCCAACGGGATCGCTGAAGCTTTCTTT	CASSPNGIAEAFF
TRBJ2-2	NA	TRBV10-3	TGTGCCATCAGTGATGACTGGAACACCGGGGAGCTGTTTTTT	CAISDDWNTGELFF
TRBJ2-7	NA	TRBV15	TGTGCCACCAGCGGGGACTTATGGGGCCACGAGCAGTACTTC	CATSGDLWGHEQYF
TRBJ1-5	TRBD1	TRBV13	TGTGCCAGCAGCCCCCCAGGGGGAGGCAATCAGCCCCAGCATTTT	CASSPPGGGNQPQHF
TRBJ1-1	NA	TRBV6-2/TRBV6-3	TGTGCCAGCAGTCCCCAGGGGCGGACTGAAGCTTTCTTT	CASSPQGRTEAFF
TRBJ1-4	NA	TRBV5-1	TGCGCCAGCAGCTCCGACTGGGGAGGAAATGAAAAACTGTTTTTT	CASSSDWGGNEKLFF
TRBJ1-2	NA	TRBV30	TGTGCCTGGAGTGTCGGGGGGGGCGGCTATGGCTACACCTTC	CAWSVGGGGYGYTF
TRBJ2-3	TRBD2	TRBV11-3	TGTGCCAGCAGCCCCTGGGCGGGGGGGTTTGTAGATACGCAGTATTTT	CASSPWAGGFVDTQYF
TRBJ2-5	TRBD2	TRBV7-2	TGTGCCAGCAGCTTAATAAAAGCGGGAGGCTCGGAGACCCAGTACTTC	CASSLIKAGGSETQYF
TRBJ2-1	TRBD2	TRBV30	TGTGCCTGGGGGGGACTAGCGGACTACAATGAGCAGTTCTTC	CAWGGLADYNEQFF
TRBJ1-1	NA	TRBV5-1	TGCGCCAGCAACAAAATAGATATGAACACTGAAGCTTTCTTT	CASNKIDMNTEAFF